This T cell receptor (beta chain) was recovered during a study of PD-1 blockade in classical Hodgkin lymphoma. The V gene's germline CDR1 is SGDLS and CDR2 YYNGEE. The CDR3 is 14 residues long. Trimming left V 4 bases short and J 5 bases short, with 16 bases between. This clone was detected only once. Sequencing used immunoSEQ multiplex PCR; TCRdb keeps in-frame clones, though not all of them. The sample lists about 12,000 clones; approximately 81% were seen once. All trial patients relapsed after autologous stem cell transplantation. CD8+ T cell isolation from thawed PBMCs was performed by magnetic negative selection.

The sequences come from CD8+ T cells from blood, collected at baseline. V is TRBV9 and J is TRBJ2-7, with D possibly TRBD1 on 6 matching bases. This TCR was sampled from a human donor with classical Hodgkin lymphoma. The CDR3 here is CASSKDRTSHEQYF. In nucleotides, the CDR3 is TGTGCCAGCAGCAAAGACAGGACTTCCCACGAGCAGTACTTC.